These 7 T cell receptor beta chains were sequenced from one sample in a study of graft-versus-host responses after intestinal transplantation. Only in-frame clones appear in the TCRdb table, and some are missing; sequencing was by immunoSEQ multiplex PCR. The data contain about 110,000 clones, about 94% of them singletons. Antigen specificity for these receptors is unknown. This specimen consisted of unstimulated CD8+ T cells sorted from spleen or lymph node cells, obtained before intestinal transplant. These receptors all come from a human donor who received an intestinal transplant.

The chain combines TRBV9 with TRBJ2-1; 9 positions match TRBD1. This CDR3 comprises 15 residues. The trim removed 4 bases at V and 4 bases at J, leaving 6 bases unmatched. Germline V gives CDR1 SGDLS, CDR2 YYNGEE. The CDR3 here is CASSPRDRGYNEQFF. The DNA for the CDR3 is TGTGCCAGCAGCCCCCGCGACAGGGGGTACAATGAGCAGTTCTTC.

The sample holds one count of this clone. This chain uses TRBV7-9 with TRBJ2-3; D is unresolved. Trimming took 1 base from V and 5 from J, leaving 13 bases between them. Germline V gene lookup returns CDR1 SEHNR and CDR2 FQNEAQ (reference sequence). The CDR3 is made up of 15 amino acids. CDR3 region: CASSLGMGQLDTQYF. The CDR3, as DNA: TGTGCCAGCAGCTTAGGAATGGGTCAGCTAGATACGCAGTATTTT.

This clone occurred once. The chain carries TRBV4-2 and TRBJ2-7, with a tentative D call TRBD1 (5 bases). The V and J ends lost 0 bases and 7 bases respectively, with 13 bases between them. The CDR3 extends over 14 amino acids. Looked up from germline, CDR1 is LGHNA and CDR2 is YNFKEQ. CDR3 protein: CASSQEAGAGEQYF. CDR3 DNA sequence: TGTGCCAGCAGCCAAGAGGCTGGGGCCGGGGAGCAGTACTTC.

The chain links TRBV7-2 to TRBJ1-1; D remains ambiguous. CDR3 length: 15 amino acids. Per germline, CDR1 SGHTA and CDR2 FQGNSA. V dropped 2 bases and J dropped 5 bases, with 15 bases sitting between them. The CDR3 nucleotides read TGTGCCAGCAGCTTATTCGGCGCGGTTGGTACTGAAGCTTTCTTT. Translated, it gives CASSLFGAVGTEAFF.

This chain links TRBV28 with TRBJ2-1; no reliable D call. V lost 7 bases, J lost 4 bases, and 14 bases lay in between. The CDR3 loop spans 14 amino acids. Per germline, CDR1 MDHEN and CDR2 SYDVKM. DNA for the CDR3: TGTGCCAGCATGGGAACAGTAGGGTACAATGAGCAGTTCTTC. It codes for CASMGTVGYNEQFF.

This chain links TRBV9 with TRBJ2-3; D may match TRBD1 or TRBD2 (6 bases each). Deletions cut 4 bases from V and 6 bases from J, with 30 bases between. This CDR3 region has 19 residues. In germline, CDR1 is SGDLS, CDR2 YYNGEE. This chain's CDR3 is CASSLTPRRGETFSDTQYF. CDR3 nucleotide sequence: TGTGCCAGCAGCCTGACCCCTCGAAGGGGGGAGACATTTTCCGATACGCAGTATTTT.

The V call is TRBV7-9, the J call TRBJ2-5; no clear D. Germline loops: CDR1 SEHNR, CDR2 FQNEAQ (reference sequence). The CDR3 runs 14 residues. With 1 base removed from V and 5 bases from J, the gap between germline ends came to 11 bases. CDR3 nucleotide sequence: TGTGCCAGCAGCTTAGAAGGCTTGGTTGAGACCCAGTACTTC. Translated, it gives CASSLEGLVETQYF.